The clone carrying this T cell receptor beta chain was detected many times. Its antigen is undetermined. The record originates from a study of CD8 T cells in ankylosing spondylitis. Study results and caveats: Previous work reported some of these motif variants in the synovial fluid and blood of reactive arthritis. CD8+ disease-linked clones were present at relatively low frequencies in blood. What appeared characteristic of ankylosing spondylitis blood was a TCR beta motif of fewer than ten highly homologous variants. Researchers reportedly found disease-linked clones significantly enriched in matched ankylosing spondylitis synovial fluid.

Quantitative 5'-RACE with molecular barcodes generated TCR beta libraries. TCRdb re-called the 5' RACE reads with MiXCR, one entry per CDR3 protein. The data contain 500,000 or so distinct CDR3 sequences, over 4% of them singletons. Germline assignment: CDR1 DFQATT and CDR2 SNEGSKA (reference sequence). The V end was cut by 5 bases, the J end by 0 bases, with 11 bases between. The CDR3 spans 14 residues. V gene TRBV20-1 combines with J gene TRBJ1-5, with D perhaps TRBD1 (5 bases). This receptor was obtained from a male donor with ankylosing spondylitis. Specimen: blood, either unsorted or a sorted T cell fraction (not recorded which). The CDR3 region is CSAWDDYSNQPQHF. The CDR3 nucleotides are TGCAGTGCTTGGGACGACTATAGCAATCAGCCCCAGCATTTT.